These 17 T cell receptor beta chains came from one sample sequenced in a study of Ad26.COV2.S vaccination and SARS-CoV-2 variants (dated by TCRdb to the early 2020s). Preparation of the library involved the immunoSEQ multiplex PCR assay. Drawn from immuneACCESS, this table holds only the in-frame rearrangements with V and J called that TCRdb kept. Clones are partly lost; checked studies trace under half to an unresolved V gene and leave the rest unexplained. Recorded for this sample are approximately 500,000 clones; 87% of them occurred a single time. The ten largest clones add up to 9.5% to 15% of the sample. Taken with the paper, the label for treatment or condition translates to: roughly 19 received Ad26.COV2.S at low or high dose, single or two shots; several received placebo; per-sample allocation not given. For vaccine and placebo recipients, the sequenced repertoires came from samples collected on day 63 after the first injection.

This sample comprised peripheral blood, obtained in a trial of Ad26.COV2.S vaccine versus placebo. The receptors here all came from a person between 18 and 60 years old who received the Ad26.COV2.S COVID-19 vaccine or a placebo.

This chain connects TRBV6-2 or TRBV6-3 to TRBJ2-1; D may be TRBD2 (7 bases). This CDR3 has 13 residues. V was clipped by 3 bases and J by 6 bases, with 9 bases between them. The V gene's germline CDR1 is MNHEY and CDR2 SVGEGT. The CDR3 nucleotides read TGTGCCAGCAGTTATGGGGGGGCCAATGAGCAGTTCTTC. Translated: CASSYGGANEQFF.

The V gene is TRBV7-2, the J gene TRBJ2-1, with 8 bases lining up with TRBD1. After removal of 5 bases from V and 5 bases from J, the junction contained 5 bases not matched to a gene. CDR1 and CDR2 from the germline V gene are SGHTA and FQGNSA. The CDR3 runs 14 residues. CDR3 bases: TGTGCCAGCAGCCGTAGACAGGGGAACAATGAGCAGTTCTTC. Translation gives CASSRRQGNNEQFF.

Concerning this clone: Other DNA sequences in the sample encode the same CDR3. The chain joins TRBV9 to TRBJ2-7; D may match TRBD1 or TRBD2 (5 bases each). In germline, CDR1 is SGDLS, CDR2 YYNGEE. Trimming left V 2 bases short and J 0 bases short, with 9 bases between. This CDR3 spans 14 amino acids. The CDR3 region is CASSVGASSYEQYF. For the CDR3, the DNA is TGTGCCAGCAGCGTCGGGGCGAGCTCCTACGAGCAGTACTTC.

V gene TRBV5-4 combines with J gene TRBJ2-3; TRBD2 aligns across 8 bases. CDR1 and CDR2 from the germline V gene are SGHNT and YYREEE (reference sequence). Trimming cost V 1 base and J 3 bases; bases outside gene matches: 7. The length of the CDR3 is 16 residues. The DNA for the CDR3 is TGTGCCAGCAGCTTGCGGGGACTAGTGGGGACAGATACGCAGTATTTT. This sequence encodes CASSLRGLVGTDTQYF.

This clone was seen just once. This chain uses TRBV5-1 with TRBJ2-3; 11 positions match TRBD2. The CDR3 runs 17 residues. Looked up from germline, CDR1 is SGHRS and CDR2 is YFSETQ. V was clipped by 4 bases and J by 0 bases; unmatched bases: 7. CDR3 DNA: TGCGCCAGCAGCGGACTAGCGGGCCCTACTAGCACAGATACGCAGTATTTT. This codes for CASSGLAGPTSTDTQYF.

CDR3: CASRSPTNYEQYF. The CDR3, as DNA: TGTGCCAGCAGGAGCCCAACCAACTACGAGCAGTACTTC. The rearrangement links TRBV6-5 to TRBJ2-7; D not resolved. Germline V gene sequence: CDR1 MNHEY, CDR2 SVGAGI. CDR3 length: 13 amino acids. V was clipped by 6 bases and J by 3 bases, with 12 bases between them.

The gene calls are TRBV27 and TRBJ2-7; a weak D match, TRBD2 (5 bases). Germline-derived CDR1 and CDR2 are MNHEY and SMNVEV (reference sequence). The CDR3 has 13 residues. Deletions cut 3 bases from V and 5 bases from J, with 11 bases between. CDR3 nucleotide sequence: TGTGCCAGCAGTTTCGAATCGGGAAACGAGCAGTACTTC. Translation gives CASSFESGNEQYF.

The chain carries TRBV19 and TRBJ1-5; 8 bases match TRBD1. The length of the CDR3 is 16 residues. CDR1 and CDR2 (germline): LNHDA, SQIVND (reference sequence). J was trimmed by 6 bases and V by 6 bases; bases with no gene match: 13. CDR3 sequence (DNA): TGTGCCAGTAGATCAACCTGGGACAGGTCCATTCAGCCCCAGCATTTT. Translating it yields CASRSTWDRSIQPQHF.

The chain recombines TRBV19 with TRBJ1-2; 8 bases agree with TRBD1. The CDR3 extends over 13 amino acids. Trimming took 5 bases from V and 8 from J; bases not matched to a gene: 7. Germline V gene data show CDR1 as LNHDA and CDR2 as SQIVND (reference sequence). Here the CDR3 reads CASSDGQGRGYTF. DNA for the CDR3: TGTGCCAGTAGTGACGGACAGGGCCGGGGCTACACCTTC. Supplemented by reference TRBV19 and TRBJ1-2, the full variable domain reads DGGITQSPKYLFRKEGQNVTLSCEQNLNHDAMYWYRQDPGQGLRLIYYSQIVNDFQKGDIAEGYSVSREKKESFPLTVTSAQKNPTAFYLCASSDGQGRGYTFGSGTRLTVV.

This clone was counted only a few times. The V call is TRBV29-1, the J call TRBJ2-7; D possibly corresponds to TRBD1 (5 bases). CDR3 length equals 14 residues. Germline-derived CDR1 and CDR2 are SQVTM and ANQGSEA. With 4 bases removed from V and 1 base from J, the gap between germline ends came to 14 bases. The DNA for the CDR3 is TGCAGCGTTGGTGCGACAGATGCGTCCTACGAGCAGTACTTC. This sequence encodes CSVGATDASYEQYF.

The V call is TRBV10-2, the J call TRBJ2-1, with D hard to call. Trimming pared 2 bases from V and 3 bases from J, leaving 11 bases between. This CDR3 is 15 amino acids long. The germline V gene has CDR1 WSHSY and CDR2 SAAADI. The CDR3 DNA reads as TGCGCCAGCAGTGAGGAAGGTAGCAGCTACAATGAGCAGTTCTTC. Its protein product is CASSEEGSSYNEQFF.

The CDR3 nucleotides read TGTGCCAGCAGTTCTGTAACTAGCAGTTACAATGAGCAGTTCTTC. Its protein is CASSSVTSSYNEQFF. This chain connects TRBV28 to TRBJ2-1; perhaps TRBD2 as D (6 bases). V gave up 4 bases and J gave up 4 bases, with 14 bases separating them. Germline V CDR1 and CDR2: MDHEN, SYDVKM. The CDR3 has 15 amino acids.

This clone has just a few counts. J is TRBJ1-1 and V is TRBV3-1 (or the pseudogene TRBV3-2), with D possibly being TRBD1 (6 bases). In germline, CDR1 is LGHDT, CDR2 YNNKEL (reference sequence). There are 16 residues in the CDR3. Deletions cut 4 bases from V and 0 bases from J, with 15 bases between. CDR3 DNA sequence: TGTGCCAGCAGCCCTCGGCCAGGGGCCATGAACACTGAAGCTTTCTTT. It codes for CASSPRPGAMNTEAFF.

The chain carries TRBV28 and TRBJ2-1, with D possibly TRBD1 on 5 matching bases. The V end lost 6 bases, the J end lost 7 bases, and 19 bases lay between the germline ends. Germline loops: CDR1 MDHEN, CDR2 SYDVKM. The CDR3 contains 15 residues. The CDR3 reads CASSLWQGKGNEQFF. In DNA, the CDR3 is TGTGCCAGCAGCCTGTGGCAGGGAAAGGGGAATGAGCAGTTCTTC.

The chain recombines TRBV6-5 with TRBJ1-1; 7 bases line up with TRBD1. Germline CDR1 is MNHEY and CDR2 is SVGAGI. V was pared by 7 bases and J by 1 base, with 9 bases of the junction left unmatched. This CDR3 has 15 amino acids. Here the CDR3 DNA reads TGTGCCAGCATTCAAAAAACAGGGGCGAACACTGAAGCTTTCTTT. Translating it yields CASIQKTGANTEAFF.

The chain employs TRBV28 and TRBJ1-6, with TRBD1 as a possible D gene (6 bases). The CDR3 totals 15 residues. The V end was cut by 3 bases, the J end by 9 bases, with 15 bases between. Germline assignment: CDR1 MDHEN and CDR2 SYDVKM. The CDR3 DNA is TGTGCCAGCAGTTTGCGGGGGACATTGGCTTCACCCCTCCACTTT. It translates to CASSLRGTLASPLHF.

The chain employs TRBV4-3 and TRBJ1-3; D gene uncertain. The CDR3 is 13 residues long. Deletions cut 3 bases from V and 3 bases from J, with 6 bases between. Germline loops: CDR1 LGHNA, CDR2 YSLEER. CDR3 coding DNA: TGCGCCAGCAGCCAGGTACTTGGAAACACCATATATTTT. It translates to CASSQVLGNTIYF.